This T cell receptor (beta chain) was captured by sequencing in a study of regulatory T cells in long-lasting Graves disease. Study results and limitations: Graves' patients with persistent disease showed TCR diversity lower than patients newly diagnosed. It was peripheral blood alone, not thyroid tissue, that was studied. With persistent disease, TRBV28, TRBJ1-2 and TRBJ2-5 were the favored segments. Shared public clonotypes totalled a few thousand in persistent patients, compared with about 930 in new patients.

Comment on this clonotype: Antigen: not known.

To make TCR beta libraries, researchers used iRepertoire HTBI primers and Arm-PCR of CDR3 regions. Each CDR3 protein is one row after TCRdb ran MiXCR on the multiplex PCR reads. The data contain under 350,000 distinct CDR3 sequences, 22% of them singletons. As to time point: persistent/refractory GD, antithyroid drugs over 5 years with positive TRAb. The TCR library was prepared using RNA isolated from PBMCs. CDR1 and CDR2 (germline): MDHEN, SYDVKM. The germline V and J ends were trimmed by 3 bases and 1 base, with 19 bases remaining between them. The CDR3 is made up of 17 amino acids. This TCR was recovered from a female donor with Graves disease. The source material was peripheral blood mononuclear cells (PBMCs), sampled when the disease was refractory, from a patient treated with antithyroid drugs. This rearrangement joins TRBV28 to TRBJ2-7; D perhaps matches TRBD2 (5 bases). The CDR3 protein is CASSFGETGRKSYEQYF. In DNA, the CDR3 is TGTGCCAGCAGTTTCGGGGAAACCGGCCGGAAGTCCTACGAGCAGTACTTC.